What follows is one TCR beta chain and its context. Antigen specificity is unknown. These data are taken from a study of blood T cells in healthy people across ages. Study-wide results and caveats: Donors of long life had a larger count of naive CD4+ cells and greater diversity than aged donors.

Next came a second PCR, run for about 7 to 11 cycles, which used a sample-barcoded 5' primer along with a J-beta primer mix. TCRdb re-called the 5' RACE reads with MiXCR, one entry per CDR3 protein. The data contain about 1.5 million distinct CDR3 sequences, under 55% of them singletons. This CDR3 is built from 11 residues. Germline V gives CDR1 SGDLS, CDR2 YYNGEE. The germline V and J ends were trimmed by 0 bases and 11 bases, with 8 bases remaining between them. This TCR derives from a woman aged 18 to 35 in good health. The sequencing input was blood. J is TRBJ2-5 and V is TRBV9; D not resolved. CDR3 residues: CASSVAREQYF. The CDR3 region has the DNA TGTGCCAGCAGCGTAGCTCGTGAGCAGTACTTC.